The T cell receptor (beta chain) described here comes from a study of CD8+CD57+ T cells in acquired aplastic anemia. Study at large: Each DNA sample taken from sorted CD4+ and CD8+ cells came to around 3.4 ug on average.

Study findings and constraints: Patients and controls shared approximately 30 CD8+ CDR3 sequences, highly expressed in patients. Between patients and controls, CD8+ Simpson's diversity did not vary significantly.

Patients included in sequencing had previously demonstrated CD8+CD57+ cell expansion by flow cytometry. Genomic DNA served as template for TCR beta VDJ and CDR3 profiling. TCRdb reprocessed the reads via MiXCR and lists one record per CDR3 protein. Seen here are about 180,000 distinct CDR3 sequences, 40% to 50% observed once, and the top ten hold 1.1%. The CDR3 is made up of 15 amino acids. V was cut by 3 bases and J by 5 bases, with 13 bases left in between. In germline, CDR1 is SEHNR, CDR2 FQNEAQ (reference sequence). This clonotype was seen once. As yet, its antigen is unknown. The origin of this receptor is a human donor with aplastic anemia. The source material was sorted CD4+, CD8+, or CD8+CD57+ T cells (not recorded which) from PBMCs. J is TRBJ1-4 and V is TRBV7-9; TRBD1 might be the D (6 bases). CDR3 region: CASSFGTFENEKLFF. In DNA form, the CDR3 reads TGTGCCAGCAGCTTCGGGACATTTGAGAATGAAAAACTGTTTTTT.